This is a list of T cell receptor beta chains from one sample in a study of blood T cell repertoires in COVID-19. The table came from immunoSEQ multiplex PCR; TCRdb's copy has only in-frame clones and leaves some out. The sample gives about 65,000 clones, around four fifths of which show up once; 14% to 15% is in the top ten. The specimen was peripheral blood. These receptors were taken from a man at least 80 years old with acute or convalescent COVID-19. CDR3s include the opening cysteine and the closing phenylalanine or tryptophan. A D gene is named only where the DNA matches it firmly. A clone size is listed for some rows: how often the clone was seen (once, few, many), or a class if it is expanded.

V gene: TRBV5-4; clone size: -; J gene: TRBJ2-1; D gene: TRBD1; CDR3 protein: CASSLDGQGAYNEQFF; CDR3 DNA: TGTGCCAGCAGCTTGGACGGACAGGGAGCCTACAATGAGCAGTTCTTC
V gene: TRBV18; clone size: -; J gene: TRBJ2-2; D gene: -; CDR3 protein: CASSLRSAGELFF; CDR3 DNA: TGTGCCAGCTCACTACGGAGCGCCGGGGAGCTGTTTTTT
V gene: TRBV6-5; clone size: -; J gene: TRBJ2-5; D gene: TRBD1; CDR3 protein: CASSNPRQGTETQYF; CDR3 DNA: TGTGCCAGCAGTAACCCGAGACAGGGGACTGAGACCCAGTACTTC
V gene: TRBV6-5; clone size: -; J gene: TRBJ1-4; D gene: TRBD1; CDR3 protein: CASRRDSFNEKLFF; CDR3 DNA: TGTGCCAGCAGAAGGGACAGCTTTAATGAAAAACTGTTTTTT
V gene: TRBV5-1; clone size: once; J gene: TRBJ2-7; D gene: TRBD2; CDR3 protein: CASSKAGGYEQYF; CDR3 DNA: TGCGCCAGCAGCAAGGCGGGGGGTTACGAGCAGTACTTC
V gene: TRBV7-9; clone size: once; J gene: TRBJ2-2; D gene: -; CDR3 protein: CASSLKSGALNTGELFF; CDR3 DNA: TGTGCCAGCAGCTTGAAAAGTGGGGCCCTGAACACCGGGGAGCTGTTTTTT
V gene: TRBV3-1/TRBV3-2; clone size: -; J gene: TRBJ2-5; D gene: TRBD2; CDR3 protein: CASSPRGAGETQYF; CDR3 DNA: TGTGCCAGCAGCCCGCGGGGGGCCGGGGAGACCCAGTACTTC
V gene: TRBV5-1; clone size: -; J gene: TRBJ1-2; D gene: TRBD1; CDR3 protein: CASSPRQGAAGYGYTF; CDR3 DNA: TGCGCCAGCAGCCCTAGACAGGGGGCGGCGGGCTATGGCTACACCTTC
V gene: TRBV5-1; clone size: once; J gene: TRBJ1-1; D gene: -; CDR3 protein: CASSPNQPSYHFF; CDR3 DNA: TGCGCCAGCAGCCCTAACCAACCTTCTTACCATTTCTTT
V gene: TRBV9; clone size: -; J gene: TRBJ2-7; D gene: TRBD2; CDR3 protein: CASSVAGTSGSYEQYF; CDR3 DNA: TGTGCCAGCAGCGTCGCCGGGACTAGCGGATCCTACGAGCAGTACTTC
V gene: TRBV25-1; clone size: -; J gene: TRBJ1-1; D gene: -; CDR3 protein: CASKFGERNTEAFF; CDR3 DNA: TGTGCCAGCAAGTTTGGGGAGAGGAACACTGAAGCTTTCTTT
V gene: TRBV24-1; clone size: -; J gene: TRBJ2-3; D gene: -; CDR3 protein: CATSGTATDTQYF; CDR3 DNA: TGTGCCACCAGTGGGACAGCGACAGATACGCAGTATTTT
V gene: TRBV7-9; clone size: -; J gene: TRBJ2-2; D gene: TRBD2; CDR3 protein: CASSPRPGRGGDTGELFF; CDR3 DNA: TGTGCCAGCAGCCCCAGACCCGGGAGGGGCGGCGACACCGGGGAGCTGTTTTTT
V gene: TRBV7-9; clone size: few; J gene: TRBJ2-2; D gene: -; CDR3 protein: CASSLAYVAGELFF; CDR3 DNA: TGTGCCAGCAGCTTAGCCTATGTAGCCGGGGAGCTGTTTTTT
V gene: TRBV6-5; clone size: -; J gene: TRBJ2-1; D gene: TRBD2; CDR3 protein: CASSSRGGLGQNEQFF; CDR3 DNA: TGTGCCAGCAGTTCTCGGGGGGGGTTGGGACAAAATGAGCAGTTCTTC
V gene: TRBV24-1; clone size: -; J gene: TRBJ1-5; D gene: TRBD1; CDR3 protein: CATRTNGTENQPQHF; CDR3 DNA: TGTGCCACCAGAACTAACGGGACAGAAAATCAGCCCCAGCATTTT